The clone carrying this T cell receptor beta chain was found a few times. What it binds is unknown. These data originate in a study of T cells in Graves' hyperthyroidism and ophthalmopathy. Subjects with ophthalmopathy showed a Clinical Activity Score no lower than 3, a NOSPECS grade no lower than 4, and a duration shorter than 3 months. Orbital computed tomography and thyroid ultrasound, together with serum TRAb and thyroxine and clinical symptoms, were used for diagnoses. Amplification targeted TCR beta CDR3 regions from RNA transcripts. A first-round RT-PCR of the TCR CDR3 used the HTBI primer set. TCRdb redid the calling of the multiplex PCR reads with MiXCR, one entry per CDR3 protein. The table includes around 600,000 distinct CDR3 sequences, approximately 15% detected once. Study outcomes and limitations: Classification by a 13 V-J model distinguished ophthalmopathy from stable hyperthyroidism. The model predicted ophthalmopathy a median around 6.5 months before onset.

Germline CDR1 is MNHNS and CDR2 is SASEGT. This CDR3 comprises 14 residues. V lost 6 bases to trimming and J lost 2 bases, with 14 bases between them. What was sequenced was blood. This chain connects TRBV6-1 to TRBJ2-7; D is possibly TRBD1 (6 bases). The clonotype originates from a woman aged 35 to 49 with Graves' ophthalmopathy. DNA of the CDR3: TGTGCCAGCAGATGGCCGACAGGCGCCTACGAGCAGTACTTC. This gives the protein CASRWPTGAYEQYF.